A selection of T cell receptor beta chains follows, all from one sample in a study of vaccination and CD4 T cells after COVID-19. TCRdb redid the calling of the PCR reads with MiXCR, one entry per CDR3 protein. The sample lists around 11,000 distinct CDR3 sequences; 65% were seen once. The antigens for these receptors are not known. The specimen comprised CD4+ T cells from blood, cultured in vitro, sampled before SARS-CoV-2 vaccination. All receptors derive from a human donor who had recovered from COVID-19. CDR3s include the opening cysteine and the closing phenylalanine or tryptophan. The D gene is left open where the match is weak. The size entry is marked missing in some rows and otherwise reads once, few, many or a size class.

D gene	V gene	clone size	J gene	CDR3 DNA	CDR3 protein
NA	TRBV5-5	NA	TRBJ2-1	TGTGCCAGCAGCTTGGGTCTCTGGGAGCAGCCCTACAATGAGCAGTTCTTC	CASSLGLWEQPYNEQFF
TRBD1	TRBV2	NA	TRBJ2-7	TGTGCCAGCAGTGGGGGGACAGGGAGCTACGAGCAGTACTTC	CASSGGTGSYEQYF
NA	TRBV7-2	few	TRBJ1-1	TGTGCCAGCAGACGACAACCGAACACTGAAGCTTTCTTT	CASRRQPNTEAFF
TRBD2	TRBV6-1	NA	TRBJ2-2	TGTGCCAGCAGCCGGGGGGGCAGGGGCACCGGGGAGCTGTTTTTT	CASSRGGRGTGELFF
NA	TRBV7-9	NA	TRBJ2-7	TGTGCCAGCAGCCTCCGGGAGAAGTCCTACGAGCAGTACTTC	CASSLREKSYEQYF
NA	TRBV12-3/TRBV12-4	NA	TRBJ1-2	TGTGCCAGCAGTTCCGGGGTTTGGACGTATGGCTACACCTTC	CASSSGVWTYGYTF
NA	TRBV20-1	NA	TRBJ2-6	TGCAGTGCTACCCCGGGGACAACTGGGGCCAACGTCCTGACTTTC	CSATPGTTGANVLTF
TRBD1	TRBV5-1	once	TRBJ1-2	TGCGCCAGCAGACGGACAGGCGCTAACTATGGCTACACCTTC	CASRRTGANYGYTF
NA	TRBV11-2	NA	TRBJ2-7	TGTGCCAGCAGCTTAGATGTCTACGAGCAGTACTTC	CASSLDVYEQYF
NA	TRBV2	NA	TRBJ1-2	TGTGCCAGCAGTACAGGGAACTATGGCTACACCTTC	CASSTGNYGYTF